This T cell receptor (beta chain) was captured by sequencing in a study of response to subunit inactivated influenza vaccine. Findings and limits, study-wide: The authors proposed limited new T cell recruitment per seasonal influenza vaccination.

TCRdb redid the calling of the RT-PCR reads with MiXCR, one entry per CDR3 protein. The table records around 850,000 distinct CDR3 sequences, less than 20% of them present only once. This clonotype showed up just a few times. The antigen is unknown. This CDR3 is 17 amino acids long. Germline V gene sequence: CDR1 DFQATT, CDR2 SNEGSKA (reference sequence). V shed 3 bases and J shed 2 bases, with 20 bases lying between them. The specimen comprised PBMCs from blood, sampled 4 to 6 days after vaccination. The chain employs TRBV20-1 and TRBJ1-5, with D unresolved. This sequence was found in a man aged 45-60 years who received an inactivated influenza vaccine. In DNA form, the CDR3 reads TGCAGTGCTAGTAACTGGGTGACCACTTGGGGCAATCAGCCCCAGCATTTT. This gives the protein CSASNWVTTWGNQPQHF.